This T cell receptor beta chain was identified during a study of T cell repertoires in cytomegalovirus infection. This clonotype was detected many times. Antigen unknown. This CDR3 contains 12 residues. Germline-derived CDR1 and CDR2 are SEHNR and FQNEAQ (reference sequence). V gave up 3 bases and J gave up 1 base, with 4 bases separating them. TCRdb recomputed calls from the reads with MiXCR, one row per CDR3 protein. The sample holds hundreds of thousands of distinct CDR3 sequences; over 25% are singletons and the top ten take around an eighth. Sequenced here: cultured CD8+ T cells from PBMCs, sampled from culture after CMV antigen stimulation. The chain joins TRBV7-9 to TRBJ2-7; D unresolved. The sequence was collected from a human donor in good health (CMV status not recorded). Some clones in this sample may be carry-over from other donors' samples. The CDR3 loop is CASSLSSYEQYV. CDR3 bases: TGTGCCAGCAGCTTGAGTTCCTACGAGCAGTACGTC.